These T cell receptor beta chains were read from a single sample in a study of radiotherapy plus CTLA-4 blockade in lung cancer. Using immunoSEQ multiplex PCR, the repertoire was profiled, and TCRdb retains in-frame clones only, with some absent. The sample lists roughly 92,000 clones; approximately 86% were seen once. The source was peripheral blood, collected from a patient treated with radiotherapy plus ipilimumab. These receptors all stem from a human donor with non-small cell lung cancer who had a partial response to radiotherapy plus ipilimumab. CDR3s include the opening cysteine and the closing phenylalanine or tryptophan. The order of the fields is CDR3 DNA, CDR3 protein, D gene, clone size, J gene, V gene. The D gene is left open where the match is weak. Where a row states a size, it is once, few, many or the class of an expanded clone; other rows omit it.

CDR3nt: TGCGCCAGCAGCGCAGGGGGCTCCTACAATGAGCAGTTCTTC
CDR3aa: CASSAGGSYNEQFF
d_gene: TRBD1
abundance: .
j_gene: TRBJ2-1
v_gene: TRBV5-1

CDR3nt: TGTGCCAGCAGCCCCTTGGGGCAGGGGGCGCGAAGCTACACCTTC
CDR3aa: CASSPLGQGARSYTF
d_gene: TRBD1
abundance: .
j_gene: TRBJ1-2
v_gene: TRBV14

CDR3nt: TGTGCCACCAGCACACTTCGGGGGGCTTTAGAAGCTTTCTTT
CDR3aa: CATSTLRGALEAFF
d_gene: .
abundance: .
j_gene: TRBJ1-1
v_gene: TRBV15

CDR3nt: TGTGCCAGTTCCTTCCAGGGAGGAGGAGCCTACGAGCAGTACTTC
CDR3aa: CASSFQGGGAYEQYF
d_gene: .
abundance: .
j_gene: TRBJ2-7
v_gene: TRBV19

CDR3nt: TGTGCCAGCAGCTCTCGACTAGCGGGAGAATTCATCTCCTACAATGAGCAGTTCTTC
CDR3aa: CASSSRLAGEFISYNEQFF
d_gene: TRBD2
abundance: .
j_gene: TRBJ2-1
v_gene: TRBV7-9

CDR3nt: TGTGCCAGCAAACAGGCTCTTGGAGCTTTCTTT
CDR3aa: CASKQALGAFF
d_gene: .
abundance: .
j_gene: TRBJ1-1
v_gene: TRBV2

CDR3nt: TGCGCCAGCAGCCAAGATTACGGACAGGGATGGAATGGCTACACCTTC
CDR3aa: CASSQDYGQGWNGYTF
d_gene: TRBD1
abundance: .
j_gene: TRBJ1-2
v_gene: TRBV4-3

CDR3nt: TGCGCCAGCAGGGAACAGGGACAGGGGAGCTCTGGGGCCAACGTCCTGACTTTC
CDR3aa: CASREQGQGSSGANVLTF
d_gene: TRBD1
abundance: .
j_gene: TRBJ2-6
v_gene: TRBV5-1

CDR3nt: TGCGCCAGCAGCTCGACTCCGGGACTAGCGGGAGTCCTTAACACCGGGGAGCTGTTTTTT
CDR3aa: CASSSTPGLAGVLNTGELFF
d_gene: TRBD2
abundance: .
j_gene: TRBJ2-2
v_gene: TRBV5-1

CDR3nt: TGTGCCAGCAGCTCAGGACAGGGGGCGAACACCGGGGAGCTGTTTTTT
CDR3aa: CASSSGQGANTGELFF
d_gene: TRBD1
abundance: .
j_gene: TRBJ2-2
v_gene: TRBV9

CDR3nt: TGCGCCAGCAGCCCCGAGGAGGGGAACTATGGCTACACCTTC
CDR3aa: CASSPEEGNYGYTF
d_gene: .
abundance: once
j_gene: TRBJ1-2
v_gene: TRBV4-1

CDR3nt: TGTGCCGGCAGGACAGGGGGAAGGTATGGCTACACCTTC
CDR3aa: CAGRTGGRYGYTF
d_gene: TRBD1
abundance: .
j_gene: TRBJ1-2
v_gene: TRBV2

CDR3nt: TGTGCCAGCAGCTTACGGGAGGCCCGCCGGTACTTC
CDR3aa: CASSLREARRYF
d_gene: TRBD2
abundance: .
j_gene: TRBJ2-5
v_gene: TRBV7-2

CDR3nt: TGTGCCAGCTCCTACCCGACAGGGTCAAGCACAGATACGCAGTATTTT
CDR3aa: CASSYPTGSSTDTQYF
d_gene: TRBD1
abundance: .
j_gene: TRBJ2-3
v_gene: TRBV7-9

CDR3nt: TGTGCCAGCAGTTTGGCTAGCCTTTGGGAGTTCGACACAGATACGCAGTATTTT
CDR3aa: CASSLASLWEFDTDTQYF
d_gene: .
abundance: .
j_gene: TRBJ2-3
v_gene: TRBV28

CDR3nt: TGTGCCAGCAGCTTCGGACTAGCGGGAGGACTCAACTACAATGAGCAGTTCTTC
CDR3aa: CASSFGLAGGLNYNEQFF
d_gene: TRBD2
abundance: .
j_gene: TRBJ2-1
v_gene: TRBV5-5

CDR3nt: TGCGCCAGCAGCCCCTATGACAGGGTTCAGCCCCAGCATTTT
CDR3aa: CASSPYDRVQPQHF
d_gene: TRBD1
abundance: .
j_gene: TRBJ1-5
v_gene: TRBV4-3

CDR3nt: TGCGCCAGCAGCCAAGTTCTGGGACTAGCGGGAGGGGTTGAGCAGTTCTTC
CDR3aa: CASSQVLGLAGGVEQFF
d_gene: TRBD2
abundance: .
j_gene: TRBJ2-1
v_gene: TRBV4-3

CDR3nt: TGTGCCAGCATCAGGAAGGGGGCCCGGGATGGCTACACCTTC
CDR3aa: CASIRKGARDGYTF
d_gene: TRBD1
abundance: .
j_gene: TRBJ1-2
v_gene: TRBV6-1

CDR3nt: TGTGCCAGTACCACACTTGAAGGGGGCTCATATGGCTACACCTTC
CDR3aa: CASTTLEGGSYGYTF
d_gene: TRBD1
abundance: once
j_gene: TRBJ1-2
v_gene: TRBV19

CDR3nt: TGTGCCAGCAGCTCACAGGGAATTCCGAACACCGGGGAGCTGTTTTTT
CDR3aa: CASSSQGIPNTGELFF
d_gene: .
abundance: .
j_gene: TRBJ2-2
v_gene: TRBV7-2

CDR3nt: TGTGCCACCAGCAGAGAAGCGGGGACTCGCACAGATACGCAGTATTTT
CDR3aa: CATSREAGTRTDTQYF
d_gene: TRBD2
abundance: .
j_gene: TRBJ2-3
v_gene: TRBV15

CDR3nt: TGTGCCAGCAGCCCACGACTAGCGGGGGACACAGATACGCAGTATTTT
CDR3aa: CASSPRLAGDTDTQYF
d_gene: TRBD2
abundance: .
j_gene: TRBJ2-3
v_gene: TRBV9

CDR3nt: TGTGCCAGTAGGACGTATACCGGGACAGGGGTTGAACATGGCTACACCTTC
CDR3aa: CASRTYTGTGVEHGYTF
d_gene: TRBD1
abundance: .
j_gene: TRBJ1-2
v_gene: TRBV19

CDR3nt: TGTGCCAGTATTCGAAGGGGGGGCAATGAGCAGTTCTTC
CDR3aa: CASIRRGGNEQFF
d_gene: .
abundance: .
j_gene: TRBJ2-1
v_gene: TRBV19

CDR3nt: TGTGCCAGTAGCCCAGGACTAGCGGGAGCCGGGGAGCTGTTTTTT
CDR3aa: CASSPGLAGAGELFF
d_gene: TRBD2
abundance: .
j_gene: TRBJ2-2
v_gene: TRBV19

CDR3nt: TGTGCCAGCAGTCCCGGGACACCTTCTCAAGAGACCCAGTACTTC
CDR3aa: CASSPGTPSQETQYF
d_gene: .
abundance: .
j_gene: TRBJ2-5
v_gene: TRBV27

CDR3nt: TGTGCCACCCTTGCAAGCATGAACACTGAAGCTTTCTTT
CDR3aa: CATLASMNTEAFF
d_gene: .
abundance: .
j_gene: TRBJ1-1
v_gene: TRBV21-1

CDR3nt: TGTGCCAGCTCACCTGGCGGGATTAGGGAGACCCAGTACTTC
CDR3aa: CASSPGGIRETQYF
d_gene: .
abundance: .
j_gene: TRBJ2-5
v_gene: TRBV18

CDR3nt: TGCGCCAGCAGCCTGGGGGAACAGGGCTCTGAAGCTTTCTTT
CDR3aa: CASSLGEQGSEAFF
d_gene: .
abundance: .
j_gene: TRBJ1-1
v_gene: TRBV5-1

CDR3nt: TGTGCCAGCAGTGAAGCGACGCCGGGACAGATCAATCAGCCCCAGCATTTT
CDR3aa: CASSEATPGQINQPQHF
d_gene: TRBD1
abundance: .
j_gene: TRBJ1-5
v_gene: TRBV6-1

CDR3nt: TGTGCCAGCAGCTTAGGGAGGGAAAACTATGGCTACACCTTC
CDR3aa: CASSLGRENYGYTF
d_gene: .
abundance: .
j_gene: TRBJ1-2
v_gene: TRBV7-2

CDR3nt: TGTGCCAGCAGTCCCACCGAGTACACTGAAGCTTTCTTT
CDR3aa: CASSPTEYTEAFF
d_gene: .
abundance: few
j_gene: TRBJ1-1
v_gene: TRBV28

CDR3nt: TGTGCCAGCGGTCACAAAGGGGCGGGAGGGCCTCTGAACGAGCAGTACTTC
CDR3aa: CASGHKGAGGPLNEQYF
d_gene: TRBD2
abundance: .
j_gene: TRBJ2-7
v_gene: TRBV6-4

CDR3nt: TGCGCCAGCAGCCAAGATGGGACAGGGTATACAGATACGCAGTATTTT
CDR3aa: CASSQDGTGYTDTQYF
d_gene: TRBD1
abundance: .
j_gene: TRBJ2-3
v_gene: TRBV4-3

CDR3nt: TGTGCCAGCAGTTTCCTAGCGGGAGGGAACGAGCAGTACTTC
CDR3aa: CASSFLAGGNEQYF
d_gene: TRBD2
abundance: .
j_gene: TRBJ2-7
v_gene: TRBV28

CDR3nt: TGTGCCAGCAGCTTAGACAGTATTTCTGAGCAGTTCTTC
CDR3aa: CASSLDSISEQFF
d_gene: .
abundance: .
j_gene: TRBJ2-1
v_gene: TRBV7-2

CDR3nt: TGTGCCACCCGCGTGGGAGGGGCTGGAAACACCATATATTTT
CDR3aa: CATRVGGAGNTIYF
d_gene: .
abundance: .
j_gene: TRBJ1-3
v_gene: TRBV19

CDR3nt: TGTGCCAGCTCACCGGACTGGGGTCAAAGTGAAAAACTGTTTTTT
CDR3aa: CASSPDWGQSEKLFF
d_gene: .
abundance: .
j_gene: TRBJ1-4
v_gene: TRBV18

CDR3nt: TGTGCCAGCAGTCCTCAGGGTAAGGTTCTCTACGAGCAGTACTTC
CDR3aa: CASSPQGKVLYEQYF
d_gene: .
abundance: once
j_gene: TRBJ2-7
v_gene: TRBV28

CDR3nt: TGTGCCAGCAGCGTAGAGAGGGGGCCGAGTGAAAAACTGTTTTTT
CDR3aa: CASSVERGPSEKLFF
d_gene: TRBD1
abundance: .
j_gene: TRBJ1-4
v_gene: TRBV9

CDR3nt: TGCGCCAGCAGCTCACAGGGGCACTTGAACACTGAAGCTTTCTTT
CDR3aa: CASSSQGHLNTEAFF
d_gene: TRBD1
abundance: .
j_gene: TRBJ1-1
v_gene: TRBV5-1

CDR3nt: TGTGCCAGCAATCTAGCGGGAGCCGGGGAGCTGTTTTTT
CDR3aa: CASNLAGAGELFF
d_gene: TRBD2
abundance: .
j_gene: TRBJ2-2
v_gene: TRBV5-4

CDR3nt: TGTGCCAGCAGTCCCACAGTATTCCAAGAGACCCAGTACTTC
CDR3aa: CASSPTVFQETQYF
d_gene: .
abundance: .
j_gene: TRBJ2-5
v_gene: TRBV28

CDR3nt: TGCGCCAGCAGCTTGGAAGGGCAGGGCAGGGAAGCTTTCTTT
CDR3aa: CASSLEGQGREAFF
d_gene: .
abundance: few
j_gene: TRBJ1-1
v_gene: TRBV5-1

CDR3nt: TGTGCCAGCAGCCCAACTTTTTACTACGAGCAGTACTTC
CDR3aa: CASSPTFYYEQYF
d_gene: .
abundance: .
j_gene: TRBJ2-7
v_gene: TRBV27

CDR3nt: TGTGCCAGCAGCTACCGTGGACTAGCGGGAGGGTTCAATGAGCAGTTCTTC
CDR3aa: CASSYRGLAGGFNEQFF
d_gene: TRBD2
abundance: .
j_gene: TRBJ2-1
v_gene: TRBV7-9